Each of the 15 T cell receptor beta chains below was sequenced from the same sample in a study of human T cells and chemical hapten exposure. Noted time point: patch test 1, 2 weeks after DPC sensitization. The treatment denotes: therapeutic diphenylcyclopropenone sensitization with weekly scalp DPC. MiXCR, run by TCRdb on the RACE reads, gives a single entry per CDR3 protein. Of 100,000 to 150,000 distinct CDR3 sequences detected, about 13% appear once; the ten largest clones hold 0.9% to 0.95%. The sample consisted of whole blood, taken in connection with sensitization to the hapten diphenylcyclopropenone (DPC). Source of these receptors: a man aged 18 to 29 with alopecia areata. Some clones in this sample may be carry-over from other donors' samples.

This clonotype was counted between two and nine times. The rearrangement uses TRBV5-1 and TRBJ1-1; D remains unclear. Trimming left V 0 bases short and J 3 bases short, with 12 bases between. The CDR3 is 15 residues long. Germline CDR1 is SGHRS and CDR2 is YFSETQ. The CDR3 here is CASSLVDREYTEAFF. Written as DNA, the CDR3 is TGCGCCAGCAGCTTGGTGGATAGGGAATACACTGAAGCTTTCTTT.

The chain employs TRBV2 and TRBJ2-1; 7 nucleotides align to TRBD1. The junction had 3 bases not matched to a gene; V was cut back by 4 bases and J by 9 bases. The length of the CDR3 is 12 residues. The germline CDR1 and CDR2 sequences are SNHLY and FYNNEI. CDR3 residues: CASSGQGGEQFF. CDR3 bases: TGTGCCAGCAGTGGACAGGGCGGTGAGCAGTTCTTC.

In this sample, this clonotype turned up a few times. This chain uses TRBV7-2 with TRBJ1-4; D ambiguous. The CDR3 covers 13 residues. Germline lookup yields CDR1 SGHTA and CDR2 FQGNSA. V was cut by 5 bases and J by 8 bases, with 12 bases left in between. The CDR3 nucleotides are TGTGCCAGCAGCACCCGAGGAGGAGAAAAACTGTTTTTT. It encodes CASSTRGGEKLFF. Combining the CDR3 with reference TRBV7-2 and TRBJ1-4 gives the whole variable domain GAGVSQSPSNKVTEKGKDVELRCDPISGHTALYWYRQSLGQGLEFLIYFQGNSAPDKSGLPSDRFSAERTGGSVSTLTIQRTQQEDSAVYLCASSTRGGEKLFFGSGTQLSVL.

This clonotype showed up many times. The chain couples TRBV18 to TRBJ1-6, with 8 bases matching TRBD1. CDR1 and CDR2 (germline): KGHSH, LQKENI. The CDR3 length is 13 residues. J gave up 10 bases and V 2 bases, and 1 base lay outside the gene matches. The CDR3 sequence is CASSPGQGSPLHF. CDR3 coding DNA: TGTGCCAGCTCACCAGGACAGGGATCACCCCTCCACTTT.

The chain employs TRBV4-1 and TRBJ1-2; D gene unclear. Germline V gives CDR1 MGHRA, CDR2 YSYEKL. V lost 1 base and J 4 bases, leaving 7 bases between the germline ends. The CDR3 extends over 13 amino acids. The CDR3 loop reads CASSQGFSYGYTF. In DNA, the CDR3 is TGCGCCAGCAGCCAAGGATTTAGCTATGGCTACACCTTC.

This clonotype was observed a few times. The V call is TRBV6-6, the J call TRBJ2-1; D gene uncertain. The CDR3 extends over 16 amino acids. Looked up from germline, CDR1 is MNHNY and CDR2 is SVGAGI (reference sequence). Between the trimmed V and J ends, which lost 6 bases and 4 bases, there was a span of 19 bases. In DNA form, the CDR3 reads TGTGCCAGCAGAGGAACTGGATTTTCCGCGTACAATGAGCAGTTCTTC. It codes for CASRGTGFSAYNEQFF.

This clonotype has more than one count but fewer than ten. This chain links TRBV28 with TRBJ1-5; no clear D. The germline V gene has CDR1 MDHEN and CDR2 SYDVKM. The CDR3 contains 12 residues. Trimming stripped 6 bases from V and 5 bases from J, with 8 bases between. The CDR3 coding sequence is TGTGCCAGCAGCCGACGCGATCAGCCCCAGCATTTT. Its translation is CASSRRDQPQHF.

This chain joins TRBV9 and TRBJ2-2; D tentatively reads TRBD1 or TRBD2 (5 bases each). V lost 3 bases and J 4 bases, leaving 22 bases between the germline ends. The germline gives CDR1 SGDLS, CDR2 YYNGEE. The CDR3 consists of 18 residues. CDR3 sequence: CASSDGQGRTWGTGELFF. CDR3 DNA sequence: TGTGCCAGCAGCGACGGGCAGGGACGGACGTGGGGCACCGGGGAGCTGTTTTTT.

This clonotype was counted between two and nine times. V is TRBV5-1 and J is TRBJ2-4; TRBD1 matches 9 bases. The germline V gene encodes CDR1 SGHRS and CDR2 YFSETQ. The CDR3 runs 16 residues. The trim removed 4 bases at V and 1 base at J, leaving 6 bases unmatched. For the CDR3, the DNA is TGCGCCAGCAGCATGACAGGGGGAAGGGCCAAAAACATTCAGTACTTC. It is translated as CASSMTGGRAKNIQYF.

This clonotype appeared many times. This chain connects TRBV12-3 or TRBV12-4 to TRBJ1-4, with 8 bases identical to TRBD1. The ends lost 5 bases at V and 2 bases at J; junction bases unmatched: 10. This CDR3 is built from 17 residues. CDR3 loop: CASSPPSGGLTNEKLFF. CDR3 nucleotide sequence: TGTGCCAGCAGTCCCCCGTCAGGGGGCTTGACTAATGAAAAACTGTTTTTT.

This clonotype was found a few times. The chain employs TRBV20-1 and TRBJ2-4; 8 nucleotides agree with TRBD1. The germline V gene has CDR1 DFQATT and CDR2 SNEGSKA (reference sequence). The J segment lost 6 bases and the V segment lost 6 bases, leaving 10 bases of the junction unmatched. The CDR3 consists of 14 residues. The CDR3 protein is CSAMDRAFGNIQYF. In nucleotides, the CDR3 is TGCAGTGCAATGGACAGGGCCTTTGGAAACATTCAGTACTTC.

This clonotype occurred many times. The gene calls are TRBV28 and TRBJ2-7, with D hard to call. V lost 8 bases, J lost 1 base, and 9 bases lay in between. From germline, CDR1 is MDHEN and CDR2 SYDVKM. There are 12 residues in the CDR3. The CDR3 protein is CASEGQSYEQYF. DNA for the CDR3: TGTGCCAGCGAAGGGCAGTCCTACGAGCAGTACTTC.

The sample holds a few counts of this clonotype. The chain is built from TRBV7-2 and TRBJ2-1, with a tentative D call TRBD2 (6 bases). The CDR3 covers 15 residues. The V and J ends lost 1 base and 2 bases respectively, with 9 bases between them. CDR1 is SGHTA, CDR2 FQGNSA, per germline. The CDR3 loop reads CASSLVTGAYNEQFF. The CDR3 DNA follows: TGTGCCAGCAGCTTAGTCACGGGAGCCTACAATGAGCAGTTCTTC.

V and J are TRBV7-3 and TRBJ2-1, with a weak D call TRBD2 (7 bases). V shed 3 bases and J shed 8 bases, with 14 bases lying between them. Germline CDR1 and CDR2: SGHTA and FQGTGA. The CDR3 covers 14 residues. Written as DNA, the CDR3 is TGTGCCAGCAGCTTGGGGGGGCTCATCGATGAGCAGTTCTTC. Its translation is CASSLGGLIDEQFF.

This clonotype showed up many times. The genes are TRBV11-2 and TRBJ2-4; D gene unclear. Germline loops: CDR1 SGHAT, CDR2 FQNNGV. The CDR3 is 15 amino acids. With 5 bases removed from V and 1 base from J, the gap between germline ends came to 12 bases. In nucleotides, the CDR3 is TGTGCCAGCAGCCCGCTGAGAGGTGCCAAAAACATTCAGTACTTC. This encodes CASSPLRGAKNIQYF. The entire variable domain, with the rest obtained from reference TRBV11-2 and TRBJ2-4, is as follows: EAGVAQSPRYKIIEKRQSVAFWCNPISGHATLYWYQQILGQGPKLLIQFQNNGVVDDSQLPKDRFSAERLKGVDSTLKIQPAKLEDSAVYLCASSPLRGAKNIQYFGAGTRLSVL.